Sequencing of this TCR beta chain was carried out in a study of blood T cell repertoires in COVID-19. Study as a whole: Both acute and convalescent COVID-19 samples were obtained from the United States, Italy and Spain. In each case, the material was cDNA or gDNA derived from T cells, B-cell-depleted T cells, or PBMCs.

In the authors' workflow: Amplification of reference gene primers was used by the study to estimate nucleated cell counts. Only in-frame clones appear in the TCRdb table, and some are missing; sequencing was by immunoSEQ multiplex PCR. That table gives V, J and clone size, and the DNA gave D and trimming. Among about 120,000 clones, over 60% were seen once, and the ten largest hold 3% to 4.5%. A note on this clone: Other DNA sequences in this sample translate to the same CDR3.

V gave up 4 bases and J gave up 3 bases; unmatched junction bases: 3. From germline, CDR1 is SNHLY and CDR2 FYNNEI. This CDR3 contains 14 residues. The chain combines TRBV2 with TRBJ1-5, with TRBD1 matching 7 bases. Sequenced input: peripheral blood. The receptor comes from a woman of 80 years or more with acute or convalescent COVID-19. The CDR3 nucleotides read TGTGCCAGCAGTGGACAGGGTATCAATCAGCCCCAGCATTTT. It specifies CASSGQGINQPQHF.